The 20 T cell receptor beta chains given below trace back to one sample, sequenced in a study of T-cell reconstitution after alpha-beta-depleted transplantation in children. Library preparation (for TCRbeta) was performed with unique molecular identifiers. TCRdb re-analysed the PCR reads in MiXCR, keeping a single row per CDR3 protein. The table includes almost 600,000 distinct CDR3 sequences, roughly a quarter detected once. Sequencing used PBMCs, obtained before TCRalphabeta/CD19-depleted stem cell transplant. These receptor sequences come from a boy in the first two years of life with Wiskott-Aldrich syndrome, due to receive a stem cell transplant.

This clonotype came up a few times. A much bigger clone sits one base away, suggesting this may be a read error. V usage is TRBV5-1 and J usage is TRBJ2-2; D perhaps matches TRBD2 (6 bases). Germline CDR1 SGHRS, CDR2 YFSETQ. Trimming cost V 5 bases and J 6 bases, with 14 bases left between them. The CDR3 length is 14 residues. Written as DNA, the CDR3 is TGCGCCAGCAGTCGGACTATCGGCTCCGGGGAGCTGTTTTTT. Its translation is CASSRTIGSGELFF.

The V call is TRBV6-1, the J call TRBJ2-2, with 8 bases lining up with TRBD2. Germline V gene lookup returns CDR1 MNHNS and CDR2 SASEGT. V lost 1 base to trimming and J lost 1 base; unmatched junction nucleotides: 8. The CDR3 has 18 amino acids. CDR3 nucleotides: TGTGCCAGCAGTGAAGTATTATTCAGCGGGGGGAACACCGGGGAGCTGTTTTTT. It encodes CASSEVLFSGGNTGELFF.

The chain recombines TRBV7-2 with TRBJ2-3; D may be TRBD2 (6 bases). The V end lost 3 bases, the J end lost 8 bases, and 18 bases lay between the germline ends. The germline V gene encodes CDR1 SGHTA and CDR2 FQGNSA. The CDR3 consists of 15 residues. The CDR3 DNA follows: TGTGCCAGCAGCTTTTACGGGAGCTTTGAGACTACGCAGTATTTT. This gives the protein CASSFYGSFETTQYF.

A few counts support this clonotype. The CDR3 is CSVVVAGGLGYTF. The CDR3 nucleotides are TGCAGCGTTGTCGTCGCAGGGGGCTTGGGCTACACCTTC. V usage is TRBV29-1 and J usage is TRBJ1-2, with 8 bases lining up with TRBD1. This CDR3 comprises 13 residues. The trim removed 4 bases at V and 8 bases at J, leaving 9 bases unmatched. Looked up from germline, CDR1 is SQVTM and CDR2 is ANQGSEA. The full variable domain, completed using reference TRBV29-1 and TRBJ1-2, is SAVISQKPSRDICQRGTSLTIQCQVDSQVTMMFWYRQQPGQSLTLIATANQGSEATYESGFVIDKFPISRPNLTFSTLTVSNMSPEDSSIYLCSVVVAGGLGYTFGSGTRLTVV.

V gene TRBV5-6 combines with J gene TRBJ1-6; no firm D call. V lost 4 bases to trimming and J lost 8 bases, with 16 bases between them. Germline V gene sequence: CDR1 SGHDT, CDR2 YYEEEE. CDR3 length: 15 amino acids. The chain's CDR3 is CASSTTTRDYSPLHF. CDR3 nucleotide sequence: TGTGCCAGCAGCACGACCACTCGGGATTATTCACCCCTCCACTTT.

There are a few counts of this clonotype. The chain recombines TRBV20-1 with TRBJ2-5; 7 bases align to TRBD1. CDR3 length: 14 residues. V gave up 5 bases and J gave up 2 bases; unmatched junction bases: 8. CDR1 and CDR2 (germline): DFQATT, SNEGSKA (reference sequence). In DNA, the CDR3 is TGCAGTGCTTCCCGGGGACAGCTACAAGAGACCCAGTACTTC. Protein product: CSASRGQLQETQYF.

The chain has TRBV5-6 and TRBJ2-5; the match to TRBD1 covers 7 bases. Unmatched junction bases numbered 7, after V lost 4 bases and J lost 4 bases. Looked up from germline, CDR1 is SGHDT and CDR2 is YYEEEE. The CDR3 is made up of 14 amino acids. CDR3 nucleotides: TGTGCCAGCAGCAACACAGGGGTCGGAGAGACCCAGTACTTC. Amino acids: CASSNTGVGETQYF.

This clonotype has only a few counts. The gene calls are TRBV29-1 and TRBJ2-2; TRBD2 agrees at 13 bases. Germline values: CDR1 SQVTM, CDR2 ANQGSEA. With V trimmed by 6 bases and J by 2 bases, 6 bases remained unmatched. The CDR3 sequence is 16 residues long. CDR3 coding DNA: TGCAGCGTGGGTCGACTAGCGGGAGGTAACACCGGGGAGCTGTTTTTT. Residues: CSVGRLAGGNTGELFF.

This clonotype came up a few times. The chain is built from TRBV5-5 and TRBJ2-3; 8 nucleotides agree with TRBD2. CDR1 and CDR2 from the germline V gene are SGHKS and YYEKEE (reference sequence). CDR3 length: 17 amino acids. V was pared by 0 bases and J by 4 bases, with 10 bases of the junction left unmatched. In DNA, the CDR3 is TGTGCCAGCAGCTTGGCCGGTAGTAGCGGGAACCCAGATACGCAGTATTTT. Translating gives CASSLAGSSGNPDTQYF.

The CDR3: CASSSLRRTEAFF. The DNA of the CDR3 is TGCGCCAGCAGCTCGTTACGGAGGACTGAAGCTTTCTTT. J is TRBJ1-1 and V is TRBV5-1; D gene uncertain. The CDR3 totals 13 residues. V lost 3 bases and J 5 bases, leaving 11 bases between the germline ends. Per germline, CDR1 SGHRS and CDR2 YFSETQ.

This clonotype was seen a few times. The chain uses TRBV7-9 and TRBJ1-1, with D maybe TRBD1 (5 bases). V lost 1 base and J 4 bases, leaving 10 bases between the germline ends. This CDR3 has 14 amino acids. Germline-derived CDR1 and CDR2 are SEHNR and FQNEAQ (reference sequence). The CDR3 DNA reads as TGTGCCAGCAGCTTAGGCCCACAGGTCACTGAAGCTTTCTTT. This encodes CASSLGPQVTEAFF.

V usage is TRBV4-1 and J usage is TRBJ2-2; 11 nucleotides align to TRBD1. The germline CDR1 and CDR2 sequences are MGHRA and YSYEKL. The CDR3 is 18 residues long. With 2 bases clipped from V and 1 base from J, the junction kept 6 bases outside the gene matches. CDR3 protein: CASSQRTGGAVNTGELFF. The DNA for the CDR3 is TGCGCCAGCAGCCAACGGACAGGGGGCGCGGTGAACACCGGGGAGCTGTTTTTT.

The chain couples TRBV5-1 to TRBJ2-7; the D gene is possibly TRBD2 (5 bases). This CDR3 is built from 15 residues. Trimming removed 0 bases from V and 3 bases from J, with 13 bases in between. Germline V gene sequence: CDR1 SGHRS, CDR2 YFSETQ. In nucleotides, the CDR3 is TGCGCCAGCAGCTTGGGGGCGGGCAGTGTCTACGAGCAGTACTTC. Amino acid sequence: CASSLGAGSVYEQYF.

V is TRBV7-3 and J is TRBJ2-1, with 11 bases that match TRBD1. CDR3 length: 15 residues. The germline gives CDR1 SGHTA, CDR2 FQGTGA. The trim removed 3 bases at V and 7 bases at J, leaving 5 bases unmatched. This CDR3 is CASSFGQGAGNEQFF. The CDR3 nucleotides read TGTGCCAGCAGCTTCGGACAGGGGGCCGGGAATGAGCAGTTCTTC.

The genes are TRBV7-8 and TRBJ2-7; a possible D gene is TRBD2 (5 bases). Trimming removed 3 bases from V and 4 bases from J, with 16 bases in between. CDR1 SGHVS and CDR2 FQNEAQ come from the germline V gene. The CDR3 contains 15 residues. The CDR3 DNA is TGTGCCAGCAGCTTGAAGAGCGGAGAGAGGTACGAGCAGTACTTC. Translation: CASSLKSGERYEQYF.

This chain links TRBV10-3 with TRBJ2-7; weak D call: TRBD2 (6 bases). The CDR3 sequence is 14 residues long. The ends were cut back, 5 bases at V and 3 bases at J, with 14 bases in the middle. The germline V gene has CDR1 ENHRY and CDR2 SYGVKD. This chain's CDR3 is CAISNGLIGYEQYF. CDR3 in DNA: TGTGCCATCAGTAATGGACTAATTGGCTACGAGCAGTACTTC.

This clonotype was detected only a few times. The chain recombines TRBV20-1 with TRBJ2-7; TRBD1 matches at 8 bases. The length of the CDR3 is 12 residues. Germline V gene data show CDR1 as DFQATT and CDR2 as SNEGSKA (reference sequence). J was trimmed by 7 bases and V by 6 bases; bases with no gene match: 8. CDR3 loop: CSAPDREGEQYF. DNA for the CDR3: TGCAGTGCCCCGGACAGGGAAGGGGAGCAGTACTTC.

This clonotype was seen more than once but under ten times. V gene TRBV5-1 combines with J gene TRBJ1-1; tentatively, D is TRBD1 (5 bases). The V and J ends lost 7 bases and 0 bases respectively, with 19 bases between them. Germline lookup yields CDR1 SGHRS and CDR2 YFSETQ. The CDR3 covers 16 residues. This CDR3 is CASSPGLRPMNTEAFF. Here the CDR3 DNA reads TGCGCCAGCTCCCCGGGACTAAGGCCCATGAACACTGAAGCTTTCTTT.

This clonotype has a handful of counts. CDR3 in amino acids: CASSTEGVYEQYF. CDR3 sequence (DNA): TGTGCCAGCAGCACAGAAGGGGTCTACGAGCAGTACTTC. The chain uses TRBV9 and TRBJ2-7, with D tentatively TRBD1 (5 bases). Trimming removed 4 bases at V and 3 bases at J, with 11 bases between. The CDR3 is made up of 13 amino acids. CDR1 SGDLS and CDR2 YYNGEE come from the germline V gene. The full variable domain, in which reference TRBV9 and TRBJ2-7 provide the parts outside the CDR3, is DSGVTQTPKHLITATGQRVTLRCSPRSGDLSVYWYQQSLDQGLQFLIQYYNGEERAKGNILERFSAQQFPDLHSELNLSSLELGDSALYFCASSTEGVYEQYFGPGTRLTVT.

The V and J genes are TRBV20-1 and TRBJ2-3; perhaps TRBD2 as D (5 bases). The CDR3 spans 14 residues. Germline V gives CDR1 DFQATT, CDR2 SNEGSKA (reference sequence). V lost 3 bases to trimming and J lost 0 bases, with 10 bases between them. The CDR3 DNA sequence: TGCAGTGCTAGTCGGGGATCTAGCACAGATACGCAGTATTTT. Translation: CSASRGSSTDTQYF.